The 10 T cell receptor beta chains given below trace back to one sample, sequenced in a study of beta chain features in type 1 diabetes. Expressed TCRB transcripts were sequenced because the entire RNA isolate underwent reverse transcription. Profiling relied on immunoSEQ multiplex PCR, and the TCRdb table lists in-frame clones only, not all of them. Of 130,000 to 150,000 clones in the sample, roughly 48% were seen once. The sequenced sample consisted of Tregs from blood. These receptors were obtained from a young man in good health.

This clone was counted once. The V call is TRBV5-1, the J call TRBJ1-1; D call uncertain. Trimming removed 1 base at V and 4 bases at J, with 11 bases between. CDR3 length equals 14 residues. The germline CDR1 and CDR2 sequences are SGHRS and YFSETQ. CDR3 sequence reads: CASSLLGGLTEAFF. The CDR3, as DNA: TGCGCCAGCAGCTTGCTGGGAGGGCTCACTGAAGCTTTCTTT.

The CDR3, as DNA: TGCAGCCCCCGGAGGGGAAACACCGGGGAGCTGTTTTTT. Its translation is CSPRRGNTGELFF. The chain joins TRBV29-1 to TRBJ2-2, with D tentatively TRBD2 (6 bases). The ends were cut back, 8 bases at V and 2 bases at J, with 12 bases in the middle. Germline CDR1 is SQVTM and CDR2 is ANQGSEA. The CDR3 length is 13 residues.

V and J are TRBV19 and TRBJ1-2, with 7 bases matching TRBD1. This CDR3 has 17 residues. Trimming removed 6 bases from V and 4 bases from J; junction bases left unmatched: 17. The germline V gene has CDR1 LNHDA and CDR2 SQIVND (reference sequence). CDR3 DNA: TGTGCCAGTAGACCTCCGGCCCTGGGACAGTCCCTCTATGGCTACACCTTC. Translating it yields CASRPPALGQSLYGYTF.

This chain joins TRBV6-1 and TRBJ1-1; D is unclear. This CDR3 has 15 residues. The V gene's germline CDR1 is MNHNS and CDR2 SASEGT. V was cut by 1 base and J by 3 bases, with 12 bases left in between. The CDR3 protein is CASSEVDKTDTEAFF. In nucleotides, the CDR3 is TGTGCCAGCAGTGAAGTCGACAAGACCGACACTGAAGCTTTCTTT.

This clone has only a few counts. The chain links TRBV4-3 to TRBJ1-2; no firm D call. The ends were cut back, 8 bases at V and 0 bases at J, with 10 bases in the middle. Germline CDR1 LGHNA, CDR2 YSLEER. This CDR3 spans 13 amino acids. The CDR3 region is CASRRGTNYGYTF. The CDR3 coding sequence is TGCGCCAGCCGTCGGGGTACTAACTATGGCTACACCTTC.

The chain couples TRBV27 to TRBJ1-2, with D possibly being TRBD1 (5 bases). The germline V gene has CDR1 MNHEY and CDR2 SMNVEV (reference sequence). CDR3 length equals 15 residues. V lost 3 bases, J lost 5 bases, and 16 bases lay in between. The CDR3 loop reads CASSLGLGAAYGYTF. CDR3 nucleotide sequence: TGTGCCAGCAGTTTGGGGTTAGGGGCAGCTTATGGCTACACCTTC.

The chain joins TRBV7-2 to TRBJ2-5, with a possible D match to TRBD2 (7 bases). This CDR3 has 16 amino acids. Trimming removed 7 bases from V and 7 bases from J, with 25 bases in between. The germline CDR1 and CDR2 sequences are SGHTA and FQGNSA. The CDR3 DNA sequence: TGTGCCAGCACCAACCCTGTGGGGGGGGGCCCGGCGACCCAGTACTTC. As protein: CASTNPVGGGPATQYF.

This chain connects TRBV10-3 to TRBJ2-7; D remains ambiguous. The CDR3 has 15 residues. Germline loops: CDR1 ENHRY, CDR2 SYGVKD. Trimming pared 2 bases from V and 0 bases from J, leaving 11 bases between. CDR3 sequence reads: CAISEIPRASYEQYF. Here the CDR3 DNA reads TGTGCCATCAGTGAGATCCCGCGAGCCTCCTACGAGCAGTACTTC.

The J gene is TRBJ2-7, the V gene TRBV19, with TRBD2 as a possible D gene (6 bases). The germline V gene encodes CDR1 LNHDA and CDR2 SQIVND (reference sequence). CDR3 length equals 16 residues. V was cut by 4 bases and J by 6 bases, with 22 bases left in between. The CDR3 sequence is CASSNLRGTINSEQYF. The CDR3 region has the DNA TGTGCCAGTAGTAACCTCCGCGGGACGATCAATTCCGAGCAGTACTTC. The whole variable domain, filled in from reference TRBV19 and TRBJ2-7, reads DGGITQSPKYLFRKEGQNVTLSCEQNLNHDAMYWYRQDPGQGLRLIYYSQIVNDFQKGDIAEGYSVSREKKESFPLTVTSAQKNPTAFYLCASSNLRGTINSEQYFGPGTRLTVT.

The chain joins TRBV7-9 to TRBJ1-3; possibly TRBD1 for D (6 bases). V was clipped by 7 bases and J by 0 bases, with 16 bases between them. This CDR3 contains 16 residues. CDR1 and CDR2 from the germline V gene are SEHNR and FQNEAQ (reference sequence). The CDR3 spells CASTGPRGVSGNTIYF. The CDR3 region has the DNA TGTGCCAGCACCGGGCCCAGGGGAGTCTCTGGAAACACCATATATTTT.